The clone carrying this T cell receptor (beta chain) was counted only a few times. TCRdb passed the 5' RACE reads through MiXCR, listing each CDR3 protein once. Of approximately 890,000 distinct CDR3 sequences in the sample, 9% to 15% were seen once. The data are from a study of identical twins. The same data also contributed to another study, on yellow fever vaccine responses in identical twins.

The clonotype comes from a woman in her late teens or twenties in good health. The specimen was PBMCs.

Here the CDR3 reads CASGLDGLSIAKNIQYF. The CDR3 DNA reads as TGTGCTAGTGGTTTGGATGGACTTTCCATAGCCAAAAACATTCAGTACTTC. The genes are TRBV12-5 and TRBJ2-4; D is possibly TRBD2 (5 bases). Germline-derived CDR1 and CDR2 are LGHNT and FRNRAP. CDR3 length: 17 residues. Trimming removed 1 base from V and 0 bases from J, with 13 bases in between.